This T cell receptor beta chain was captured by sequencing in a study of cytomegalovirus exposure and HLA in healthy donors. At the level of the study: In an earlier analysis, 90 million to 130 million unique TCR beta sequences were found from about 179 million T cells. Study-wide points: Altogether, about 160 TCR beta chains were recorded as cytomegalovirus-associated. TCR sequences were mostly rare, though some public TCRs occurred in many donors. TCR beta sequences reportedly predicted the HLA-A and HLA-B alleles of most subjects accurately.

This clone appeared once. Its antigen is as yet unknown. This PCR relied on a set of 60 Vbeta primers and 13 Jbeta primers. Profiling relied on immunoSEQ multiplex PCR, and the TCRdb table lists in-frame clones only, not all of them. This sample has more than 150,000 clones, with roughly 80% found just once. With 5 bases removed from V and 0 bases from J, the gap between germline ends came to 11 bases. CDR3 length equals 15 residues. Germline lookup yields CDR1 SNHLY and CDR2 FYNNEI. This receptor was taken from a woman aged 25 to 45 in good health and CMV-seropositive. Sequenced sample: PBMCs. This rearrangement joins TRBV2 to TRBJ2-1; D gene uncertain. The DNA of the CDR3 is TGTGCCAGCAGTAGAACTGCGAGCTCCTACAATGAGCAGTTCTTC. As protein: CASSRTASSYNEQFF.